The rows below give T cell receptor beta chains drawn from one sample of a study of regulatory T cells in long-lasting Graves disease. TCRdb called the multiplex PCR reads again in MiXCR, with one record for every CDR3 protein. The sample holds 300,000 to 350,000 distinct CDR3 sequences, roughly a fifth seen once. Material: peripheral blood mononuclear cells (PBMCs), obtained when the disease was refractory, from a patient treated with antithyroid drugs. The receptor source for this set is a female donor with Graves disease. Each CDR3 is given with its conserved first and last residue. The D gene is left open where the match is weak. Only some rows state a clone size, as once, few, many or a class for expanded clones.

CDR3nt: TGTGCCAGCAGTTTAGCGCCTCTTTTAGGGGGCACGTGGACTGGGGCCAACGTCCTGACTTTC; CDR3aa: CASSLAPLLGGTWTGANVLTF; d_gene: TRBD1; abundance: many; j_gene: TRBJ2-6; v_gene: TRBV12-3/TRBV12-4; len: 21
CDR3nt: TGTGCCAGCAGCTCCGGGTCGAGGCTGCGTGAAAACATTCAGTACTTC; CDR3aa: CASSSGSRLRENIQYF; d_gene: NA; abundance: few; j_gene: TRBJ2-4; v_gene: TRBV5-5; len: 16
CDR3nt: TGCAGTGCGCGTGGACAGATCAATCAGCCCCAGCATTTT; CDR3aa: CSARGQINQPQHF; d_gene: NA; abundance: NA; j_gene: TRBJ1-5; v_gene: TRBV20-1; len: 13
CDR3nt: TGTGCCAGCAGCTTAAGGGTGGGGACTAGCGCCGGGGAGCTGTTTTTT; CDR3aa: CASSLRVGTSAGELFF; d_gene: TRBD2; abundance: many; j_gene: TRBJ2-2; v_gene: TRBV7-2; len: 16
CDR3nt: TGTGCCAGCAGCTCTTCCCGGTGGGGAAACACCGGGGAGCTGTTTTTT; CDR3aa: CASSSSRWGNTGELFF; d_gene: NA; abundance: NA; j_gene: TRBJ2-2; v_gene: TRBV7-6; len: 16
CDR3nt: TGTGCCAGTAGTCTCGGTGAGGGCGGGGCCAACGTCCTGACTTTC; CDR3aa: CASSLGEGGANVLTF; d_gene: NA; abundance: few; j_gene: TRBJ2-6; v_gene: TRBV19; len: 15
CDR3nt: TGTGCCACCAGTGATTTGGCTTATGGCTACACCTTC; CDR3aa: CATSDLAYGYTF; d_gene: NA; abundance: NA; j_gene: TRBJ1-2; v_gene: TRBV24-1; len: 12
CDR3nt: TGTGCCAGCAGCTACGTAGGCAGCAATCACCCCCAGCATTTT; CDR3aa: CASSYVGSNHPQHF; d_gene: NA; abundance: NA; j_gene: TRBJ1-5; v_gene: TRBV5-6; len: 14
CDR3nt: TGCGCCAGCAGCCTTTTAATAAGGGTACAGCCCCAGCATTTT; CDR3aa: CASSLLIRVQPQHF; d_gene: NA; abundance: few; j_gene: TRBJ1-5; v_gene: TRBV4-1; len: 14
CDR3nt: TGTGCCAGCAGTTTAGCGGTGACTAGCGTATCCTACGAGCAGTACTTC; CDR3aa: CASSLAVTSVSYEQYF; d_gene: TRBD2; abundance: NA; j_gene: TRBJ2-7; v_gene: TRBV12-3/TRBV12-4; len: 16
CDR3nt: TGTGCCAGCAGCTTAGTTGAGGTCCGGGACAGGGACTACGAGCAGTACTTC; CDR3aa: CASSLVEVRDRDYEQYF; d_gene: TRBD1; abundance: many; j_gene: TRBJ2-7; v_gene: TRBV11-2; len: 17
CDR3nt: TGTGCCAGCAACCGGGGGCGCGATCAGCCCCAGCATTTT; CDR3aa: CASNRGRDQPQHF; d_gene: NA; abundance: many; j_gene: TRBJ1-5; v_gene: TRBV6-1; len: 13
CDR3nt: TGTGCCAGCAGTCAAGATGGTTCAGCCCGGGGGGGCTACACCTTC; CDR3aa: CASSQDGSARGGYTF; d_gene: NA; abundance: NA; j_gene: TRBJ1-2; v_gene: TRBV7-9; len: 15
CDR3nt: TGTGCCAGCAGTTTAGGTAGCGGGAGGTTGGAGACCCAGTACTTC; CDR3aa: CASSLGSGRLETQYF; d_gene: TRBD2; abundance: many; j_gene: TRBJ2-5; v_gene: TRBV28; len: 15
CDR3nt: TGCAGTGCTAAGAAGCAACATTGGGGCGAGCAGTACTTC; CDR3aa: CSAKKQHWGEQYF; d_gene: NA; abundance: NA; j_gene: TRBJ2-7; v_gene: TRBV20-1; len: 13
CDR3nt: TGTGCCAGCAGCCAATTCGGGGGCGCTGGGACGTCGACCCAGTACTTC; CDR3aa: CASSQFGGAGTSTQYF; d_gene: NA; abundance: few; j_gene: TRBJ2-5; v_gene: TRBV3-1; len: 16
CDR3nt: TGTGCCAGCAGTCAGAGTCCGGGGCGAGAAAAACTGTTTTTT; CDR3aa: CASSQSPGREKLFF; d_gene: NA; abundance: many; j_gene: TRBJ1-4; v_gene: TRBV12-3/TRBV12-4; len: 14
CDR3nt: TGTGCCAGCAGCCTTGGGCGGGTGGAGACCCAGTACTTC; CDR3aa: CASSLGRVETQYF; d_gene: NA; abundance: many; j_gene: TRBJ2-5; v_gene: TRBV2; len: 13
CDR3nt: TGTGCCAGCGCTCCCAGGACAGTTAACACTGAAGCTTTCTTT; CDR3aa: CASAPRTVNTEAFF; d_gene: NA; abundance: few; j_gene: TRBJ1-1; v_gene: TRBV19; len: 14
CDR3nt: TGCAGCGTTGTTGGGACAGGGCTTGGAAACACCATATATTTT; CDR3aa: CSVVGTGLGNTIYF; d_gene: TRBD1; abundance: few; j_gene: TRBJ1-3; v_gene: TRBV29-1; len: 14
CDR3nt: TGTGCCAGCAGCTTAAGGCGTGCAGGGGTCAACTATGGCTACACCTTC; CDR3aa: CASSLRRAGVNYGYTF; d_gene: NA; abundance: many; j_gene: TRBJ1-2; v_gene: TRBV7-2; len: 16
CDR3nt: TGCAGCGTTGATACGGGGGGCGGGGGCTATGGCTACACCTTC; CDR3aa: CSVDTGGGGYGYTF; d_gene: NA; abundance: many; j_gene: TRBJ1-2; v_gene: TRBV29-1; len: 14
CDR3nt: TGCAGTGCTTTTAACAGGGTTGGAAACACCATATATTTT; CDR3aa: CSAFNRVGNTIYF; d_gene: NA; abundance: few; j_gene: TRBJ1-3; v_gene: TRBV20-1; len: 13
CDR3nt: TGTGCCAGCAGCCCTGCGGGGCTAGCGAAAGAGACCCAGTACTTC; CDR3aa: CASSPAGLAKETQYF; d_gene: NA; abundance: many; j_gene: TRBJ2-5; v_gene: TRBV7-2; len: 15
CDR3nt: TGTGCCAGCAGCCCCGTTAGAGGACAGGGGACCTTATATGGCTACACCTTC; CDR3aa: CASSPVRGQGTLYGYTF; d_gene: TRBD1; abundance: once; j_gene: TRBJ1-2; v_gene: TRBV7-9; len: 17
CDR3nt: TGCGCCAGCAGCCAAGATTCAGGACAAGAGGCCCAGTACTTC; CDR3aa: CASSQDSGQEAQYF; d_gene: NA; abundance: NA; j_gene: TRBJ2-5; v_gene: TRBV4-1; len: 14
CDR3nt: TGTGCCAGCAGTGAATGGATGACTATAAGCTCCTACGAGCAGTACTTC; CDR3aa: CASSEWMTISSYEQYF; d_gene: NA; abundance: few; j_gene: TRBJ2-7; v_gene: TRBV6-1; len: 16
CDR3nt: TGTGCCAGCAGCTTAGGCGGGACAGCCTATAATTCACCCCTCCACTTT; CDR3aa: CASSLGGTAYNSPLHF; d_gene: TRBD1; abundance: many; j_gene: TRBJ1-6; v_gene: TRBV11-3; len: 16
CDR3nt: TGTGCCAGCAGCTTAGTTACCAAACTCGAAGCTTTCTTT; CDR3aa: CASSLVTKLEAFF; d_gene: NA; abundance: many; j_gene: TRBJ1-1; v_gene: TRBV11-2; len: 13
CDR3nt: TGTGCCAGCAGTAGGGGGGTCTATAATTCACCCCTCCACTTT; CDR3aa: CASSRGVYNSPLHF; d_gene: NA; abundance: many; j_gene: TRBJ1-6; v_gene: TRBV12-3/TRBV12-4; len: 14
CDR3nt: TGTGCCAGCAAGTTCAGGGTAGATCAGCCCCAGCATTTT; CDR3aa: CASKFRVDQPQHF; d_gene: NA; abundance: NA; j_gene: TRBJ1-5; v_gene: TRBV6-1; len: 13
CDR3nt: TGTGCCAGCAGCCAAGGGACAGGGGGCGCCCACTATGGCTACACCTTC; CDR3aa: CASSQGTGGAHYGYTF; d_gene: TRBD1; abundance: NA; j_gene: TRBJ1-2; v_gene: TRBV4-2; len: 16
CDR3nt: TGTGCCAGCAGCTTACCAGGGGCGAACACTGAAGCTTTCTTT; CDR3aa: CASSLPGANTEAFF; d_gene: NA; abundance: many; j_gene: TRBJ1-1; v_gene: TRBV28; len: 14
CDR3nt: TGTGCCACTCAAGGGTTGAGCGGCACTGAAGCTTTCTTT; CDR3aa: CATQGLSGTEAFF; d_gene: NA; abundance: many; j_gene: TRBJ1-1; v_gene: TRBV28; len: 13
CDR3nt: TGCGCCAGCAGCTTGGAGAGGAGGGGGGGTGAGCAGTTCTTC; CDR3aa: CASSLERRGGEQFF; d_gene: NA; abundance: few; j_gene: TRBJ2-1; v_gene: TRBV5-1; len: 14
CDR3nt: TGCGCCAGCAGCAGCGACCTACTCTCAGGAAAGGAAGCTTTCTTT; CDR3aa: CASSSDLLSGKEAFF; d_gene: NA; abundance: few; j_gene: TRBJ1-1; v_gene: TRBV5-1; len: 15